This T cell receptor (beta chain) was retrieved from a study of response to subunit inactivated influenza vaccine. Regarding this clonotype: The antigen remains unidentified.

Germline values: CDR1 SGHKS, CDR2 YYEKEE (reference sequence). This CDR3 is 15 amino acids long. V was pared by 3 bases and J by 0 bases, with 10 bases between. TCRdb re-derived calls from the RT-PCR reads in MiXCR, one entry per CDR3 protein. This repertoire shows a few hundred thousand distinct CDR3 sequences, roughly 15% found once; its top ten account for 11%. Points from the study as a whole: Authors proposed each seasonal influenza vaccination draws in few new T cells.

This chain uses TRBV5-5 with TRBJ2-1, with D unresolved. The receptor's source is a man aged 45-65 years who received an inactivated influenza vaccine. Specimen: PBMCs from blood, collected 11 to 12 days after vaccination. The CDR3 DNA reads as TGTGCCAGCAGCTCCTTCACCCTCTCCTACAATGAGCAGTTCTTC. This encodes CASSSFTLSYNEQFF. Filled out from reference TRBV5-5 and TRBJ2-1, the complete variable domain reads DAGVTQSPTHLIKTRGQQVTLRCSPISGHKSVSWYQQVLGQGPQFIFQYYEKEERGRGNFPDRFSARQFPNYSSELNVNALLLGDSALYLCASSSFTLSYNEQFFGPGTRLTVL.